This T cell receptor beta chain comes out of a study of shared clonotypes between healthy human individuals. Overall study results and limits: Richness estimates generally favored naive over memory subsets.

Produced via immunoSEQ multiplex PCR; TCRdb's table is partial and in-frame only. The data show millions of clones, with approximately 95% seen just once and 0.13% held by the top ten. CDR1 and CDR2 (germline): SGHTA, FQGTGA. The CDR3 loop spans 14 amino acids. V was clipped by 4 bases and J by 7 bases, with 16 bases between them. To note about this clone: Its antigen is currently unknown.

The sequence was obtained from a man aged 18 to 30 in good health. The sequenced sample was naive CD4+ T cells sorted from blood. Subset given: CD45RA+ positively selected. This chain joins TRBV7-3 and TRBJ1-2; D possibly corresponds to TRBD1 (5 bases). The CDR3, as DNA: TGTGCCAGCAGCTCACAGTCCGGGGCGGGTGGCTACACCTTC. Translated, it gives CASSSQSGAGGYTF.